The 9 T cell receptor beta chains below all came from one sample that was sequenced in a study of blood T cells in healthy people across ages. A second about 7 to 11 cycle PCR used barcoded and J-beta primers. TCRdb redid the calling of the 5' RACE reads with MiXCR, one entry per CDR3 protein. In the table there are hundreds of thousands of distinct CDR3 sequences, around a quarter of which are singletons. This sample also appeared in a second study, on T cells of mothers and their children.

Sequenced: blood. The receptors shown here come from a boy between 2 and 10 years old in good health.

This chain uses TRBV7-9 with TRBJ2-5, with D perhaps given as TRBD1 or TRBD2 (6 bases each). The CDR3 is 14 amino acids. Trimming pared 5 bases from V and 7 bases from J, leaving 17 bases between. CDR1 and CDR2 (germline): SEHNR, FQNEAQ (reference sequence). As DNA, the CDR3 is TGTGCCAGCAGCCAACAGGGATGGAGGGGGACCCAGTACTTC. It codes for CASSQQGWRGTQYF.

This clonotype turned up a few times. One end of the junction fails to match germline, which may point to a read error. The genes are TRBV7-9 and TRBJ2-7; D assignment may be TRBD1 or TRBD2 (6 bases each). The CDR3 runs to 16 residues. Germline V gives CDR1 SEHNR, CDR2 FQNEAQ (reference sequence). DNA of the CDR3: TGTGCCGGCAGCTTAGGGGGGCAAGACAGGCCCTACGAGCAGTACTTC. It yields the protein CAGSLGGQDRPYEQYF.

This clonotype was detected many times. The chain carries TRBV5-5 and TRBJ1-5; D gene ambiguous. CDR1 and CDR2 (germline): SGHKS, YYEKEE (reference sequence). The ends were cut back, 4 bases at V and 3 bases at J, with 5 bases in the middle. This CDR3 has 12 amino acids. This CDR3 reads CASSLPNQPQHF. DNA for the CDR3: TGTGCCAGCAGCCTTCCCAATCAGCCCCAGCATTTT.

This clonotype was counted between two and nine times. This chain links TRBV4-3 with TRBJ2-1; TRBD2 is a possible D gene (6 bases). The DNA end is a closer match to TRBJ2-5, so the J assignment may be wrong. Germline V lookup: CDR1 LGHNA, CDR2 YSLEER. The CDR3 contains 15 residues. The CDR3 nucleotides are TGCGCCAGCAGCCAAGATCTGGAGGGTGGGGCGACCCAGTACTTC. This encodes CASSQDLEGGATQYF.

The CDR3 sequence: CASSYLPRSGRADTQYF. In DNA, the CDR3 is TGTGCCAGCAGTTACCTTCCGCGGAGCGGGAGAGCAGATACGCAGTATTTT. This rearrangement joins TRBV6-5 to TRBJ2-3, with 8 bases that match TRBD2. The CDR3 length is 17 residues. Trimming removed 2 bases from V and 4 bases from J; junction bases left unmatched: 11. Germline V gene lookup returns CDR1 MNHEY and CDR2 SVGAGI.

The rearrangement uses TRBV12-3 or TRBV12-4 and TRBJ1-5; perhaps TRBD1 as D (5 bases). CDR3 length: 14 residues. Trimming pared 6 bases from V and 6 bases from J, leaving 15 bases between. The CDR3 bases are TGTGCCAGCAGGGGCGGAGGGGCCGGTCAGCCCCAGCATTTT. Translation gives CASRGGGAGQPQHF.

The chain's CDR3 is CASSFGEGSGVDTQYF. The CDR3 coding sequence is TGTGCCAGCAGTTTTGGGGAAGGTAGCGGGGTAGATACGCAGTATTTT. The chain employs TRBV12-3 or TRBV12-4 and TRBJ2-3, with TRBD2 matching 8 bases. CDR3 length: 16 residues. J was trimmed by 5 bases and V by 3 bases; bases with no gene match: 10.

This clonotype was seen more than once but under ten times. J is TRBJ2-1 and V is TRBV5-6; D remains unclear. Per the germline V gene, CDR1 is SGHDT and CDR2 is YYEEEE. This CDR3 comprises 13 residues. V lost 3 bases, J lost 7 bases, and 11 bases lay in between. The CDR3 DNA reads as TGTGCCAGCAGCTCCCCTTTGGGTAATGAGCAGTTCTTC. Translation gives CASSSPLGNEQFF. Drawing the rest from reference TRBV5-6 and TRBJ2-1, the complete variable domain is DAGVTQSPTHLIKTRGQQVTLRCSPKSGHDTVSWYQQALGQGPQFIFQYYEEEERQRGNFPDRFSGHQFPNYSSELNVNALLLGDSALYLCASSSPLGNEQFFGPGTRLTVL.

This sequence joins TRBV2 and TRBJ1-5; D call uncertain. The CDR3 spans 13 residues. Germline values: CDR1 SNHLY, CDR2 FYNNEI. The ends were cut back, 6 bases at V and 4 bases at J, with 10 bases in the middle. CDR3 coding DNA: TGTGCCAGCAGCGGGATACAAAATCAGCCCCAGCATTTT. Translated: CASSGIQNQPQHF. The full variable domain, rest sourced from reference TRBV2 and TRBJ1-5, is EPEVTQTPSHQVTQMGQEVILRCVPISNHLYFYWYRQILGQKVEFLVSFYNNEISEKSEIFDDQFSVERPDGSNFTLKIRSTKLEDSAMYFCASSGIQNQPQHFGDGTRLSIL.